The subject of this entry is one T cell receptor (beta chain). CDR1 LGHNA and CDR2 YNFKEQ come from the germline V gene. The CDR3 is made up of 13 amino acids. Trimming pared 1 base from V and 6 bases from J, leaving 9 bases between. Each and every patient relapsed after autologous stem cell transplantation, and patients got differing brentuximab vedotin exposure. This sample is drawn from a study of PD-1 blockade in classical Hodgkin lymphoma. This table comes from immunoSEQ multiplex PCR, and its TCRdb copy is limited to in-frame clones, with some not included. Of around 15,000 clones listed, about 66% are singletons.

The source was peripheral blood mononuclear cells (PBMCs), collected before the second cycle of nivolumab. The source of this sequence is a human donor with classical Hodgkin lymphoma. The rearrangement uses TRBV4-2 and TRBJ1-1; the D gene is possibly TRBD1 (5 bases). The CDR3 sequence: CASSQAIGAEAFF. The CDR3 DNA sequence: TGTGCCAGCAGCCAAGCTATAGGGGCTGAAGCTTTCTTT.